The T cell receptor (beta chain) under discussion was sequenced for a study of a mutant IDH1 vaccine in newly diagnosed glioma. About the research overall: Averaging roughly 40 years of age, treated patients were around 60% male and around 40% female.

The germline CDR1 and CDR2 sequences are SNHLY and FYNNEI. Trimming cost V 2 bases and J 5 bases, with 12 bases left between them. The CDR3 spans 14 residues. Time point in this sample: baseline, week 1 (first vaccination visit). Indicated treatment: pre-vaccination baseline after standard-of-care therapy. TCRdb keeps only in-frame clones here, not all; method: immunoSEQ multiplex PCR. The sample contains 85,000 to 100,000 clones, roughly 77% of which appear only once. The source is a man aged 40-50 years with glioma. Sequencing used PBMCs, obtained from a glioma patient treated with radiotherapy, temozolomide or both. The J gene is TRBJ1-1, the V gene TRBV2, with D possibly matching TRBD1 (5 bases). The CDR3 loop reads CASSEYGGETEAFF. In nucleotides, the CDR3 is TGTGCCAGCAGTGAATACGGGGGTGAAACTGAAGCTTTCTTT.